Below, 28 T cell receptor beta chains from the same sample are listed, as sequenced in a study of T-cell memory formation after mild COVID-19. TCRdb itself ran the 5' RACE reads through MiXCR, one entry per CDR3 protein. Here the sample spans hundreds of thousands of distinct CDR3 sequences, approximately 21% being singletons. The sequencing input was PBMCs or a T cell subset sorted from them (not recorded which). The source is an adult woman who had mild COVID-19 (a few samples of this study predate the infection). Cell type and time point are not known.

The rearrangement joins TRBV11-2 to TRBJ2-5; maybe TRBD1 (5 bases). CDR3 length equals 19 residues. V gave up 0 bases and J gave up 2 bases, with 22 bases separating them. Germline lookup yields CDR1 SGHAT and CDR2 FQNNGV. The DNA of the CDR3 is TGTGCCAGCAGCTTAGATGGGTTTGGGGCGGCGGCATATCAAGAGACCCAGTACTTC. Translated, it gives CASSLDGFGAAAYQETQYF.

This clonotype has more than one count but fewer than ten. The V gene is TRBV5-1, the J gene TRBJ2-2; the D gene could be TRBD1 or TRBD2 (6 bases each). This CDR3 region has 16 residues. Deletions cut 1 base from V and 1 base from J, with 11 bases between. The germline CDR1 and CDR2 sequences are SGHRS and YFSETQ. The CDR3 region has the DNA TGCGCCAGCAGCTTGACGGGGGCGGGGAACACCGGGGAGCTGTTTTTT. Protein sequence: CASSLTGAGNTGELFF.

The chain carries TRBV3-1 and TRBJ1-4, with TRBD1 identical over 8 bases. V lost 2 bases and J lost 12; bases outside the gene matches: 5. This CDR3 is built from 13 residues. Germline V gene data show CDR1 as LGHDT and CDR2 as YNNKEL (reference sequence). CDR3 DNA sequence: TGTGCCAGCAGCCAACGGACAGGGTCAGAACTGTTTTTT. This codes for CASSQRTGSELFF.

In its sample, this clonotype was seen a few times. The genes are TRBV5-1 and TRBJ2-7; a weak D match, TRBD2 (6 bases). Trimming stripped 5 bases from V and 1 base from J, with 16 bases between. CDR1 is SGHRS, CDR2 YFSETQ, per germline. The CDR3 length is 15 residues. The CDR3 sequence is CASRPAGGTSYEQYF. The DNA of the CDR3 is TGCGCCAGCAGGCCCGCGGGCGGGACGTCCTACGAGCAGTACTTC.

This clonotype was found a few times. The genes are TRBV16 and TRBJ2-2; D might be TRBD1 (6 bases). The CDR3 runs to 15 residues. The V and J ends lost 2 bases and 3 bases respectively, with 10 bases between them. Germline V lookup: CDR1 KGHSY, CDR2 FQNENV. The CDR3 reads CASSQGYRDTGELFF. The CDR3, as DNA: TGTGCCAGCAGCCAAGGATACAGGGACACCGGGGAGCTGTTTTTT.

V gene TRBV4-1 combines with J gene TRBJ2-4, with 9 nucleotides matching TRBD2. The CDR3 contains 19 residues. Germline CDR1 and CDR2: MGHRA and YSYEKL. After removal of 0 bases from V and 9 bases from J, the junction contained 18 bases not matched to a gene. CDR3 in amino acids: CASSQDSPSGLADRGIQYF. The CDR3 nucleotides read TGCGCCAGCAGCCAAGACTCGCCTTCGGGACTAGCCGACCGTGGCATTCAGTACTTC.

The chain combines TRBV12-3 or TRBV12-4 with TRBJ2-5; TRBD2 aligns across 9 bases. The V and J ends lost 2 bases and 1 base, in that order; junction bases with no gene match: 11. The CDR3 runs 18 residues. This chain's CDR3 is CASSLKVRLAGFQETQYF. The CDR3 DNA sequence: TGTGCCAGCAGTTTAAAGGTTCGGCTAGCGGGGTTCCAAGAGACCCAGTACTTC.

The chain combines TRBV5-4 with TRBJ2-5; D uncertain. The V and J ends lost 4 bases and 4 bases respectively, with 11 bases between them. The CDR3 extends over 13 amino acids. Germline loops: CDR1 SGHNT, CDR2 YYREEE (reference sequence). The CDR3 loop reads CASSTTERETQYF. The DNA for the CDR3 is TGTGCCAGCAGCACAACAGAGAGAGAGACCCAGTACTTC.

The chain joins TRBV7-2 to TRBJ2-7; D uncertain. V was trimmed by 0 bases and J by 3 bases, leaving 12 bases between them. This CDR3 contains 15 residues. CDR1 SGHTA and CDR2 FQGNSA come from the germline V gene. The CDR3 region is CASSLAPHGFYEQYF. DNA of the CDR3: TGTGCCAGCAGCTTAGCGCCCCATGGATTCTACGAGCAGTACTTC. Drawing the rest from reference TRBV7-2 and TRBJ2-7, the complete variable domain is GAGVSQSPSNKVTEKGKDVELRCDPISGHTALYWYRQSLGQGLEFLIYFQGNSAPDKSGLPSDRFSAERTGGSVSTLTIQRTQQEDSAVYLCASSLAPHGFYEQYFGPGTRLTVT.

V is TRBV14 and J is TRBJ2-1; 7 bases fit TRBD2. The CDR3 extends over 16 amino acids. The junction had 9 bases not matched to a gene; V was cut back by 4 bases and J by 3 bases. The germline V gene has CDR1 SGHDN and CDR2 FVKESK. In DNA form, the CDR3 reads TGTGCCAGCAGCCGACTCGGGCTAGCGGACTACAATGAGCAGTTCTTC. Protein sequence: CASSRLGLADYNEQFF.

The J gene is TRBJ2-3, the V gene TRBV2; unclear D gene. Germline V gives CDR1 SNHLY, CDR2 FYNNEI. The V and J ends lost 2 bases and 0 bases respectively, with 12 bases between them. CDR3 length: 16 amino acids. CDR3 nucleotides: TGTGCCAGCAGTGAATGGGATCGGTTTAGCACAGATACGCAGTATTTT. This translates into CASSEWDRFSTDTQYF.

This clonotype was recorded a few times. The chain carries TRBV20-1 and TRBJ2-3; D tentatively reads TRBD1 or TRBD2 (5 bases each). Germline V CDR1 and CDR2: DFQATT, SNEGSKA (reference sequence). The V and J ends lost 3 bases and 6 bases respectively, with 13 bases between them. The CDR3 runs to 13 residues. The DNA of the CDR3 is TGCAGTGCTAGCCCCGGGACGACCGATACGCAGTATTTT. Encoded protein: CSASPGTTDTQYF.

V is TRBV12-3 or TRBV12-4 and J is TRBJ1-1; no clear D gene. CDR3 size: 14 residues. Trimming stripped 3 bases from V and 4 bases from J, with 12 bases between. CDR3 coding DNA: TGTGCCAGCAGTTTTTCAAGGAGACTCACTGAAGCTTTCTTT. Its translation: CASSFSRRLTEAFF.

This clonotype was seen more than once but under ten times. The V and J genes are TRBV6-5 and TRBJ2-1, with D possibly TRBD2 on 6 matching bases. V lost 0 bases, J lost 8 bases, and 11 bases lay in between. CDR3 length equals 14 residues. Germline V gene sequence: CDR1 MNHEY, CDR2 SVGAGI. The CDR3 coding sequence is TGTGCCAGCAGTTACTCTTCGCCGGGGGATGAGCAGTTCTTC. Amino acid sequence: CASSYSSPGDEQFF.

J is TRBJ1-2 and V is TRBV20-1, with a weak D call TRBD1 (6 bases). In germline, CDR1 is DFQATT, CDR2 SNEGSKA (reference sequence). The CDR3 contains 15 residues. V gave up 1 base and J gave up 2 bases, with 14 bases separating them. The CDR3 DNA is TGCAGTGCTAGAGGGGGGGCCCTATCGAACTATGGCTACACCTTC. It is translated as CSARGGALSNYGYTF.

The chain joins TRBV5-8 to TRBJ1-1; D is unclear. Trimming took off 4 bases at V and 1 base at J, with 14 bases between the two ends. The CDR3 contains 15 residues. Germline values: CDR1 SGHTS, CDR2 YDEGEE. DNA for the CDR3: TGTGCCAGCAGCCCCGAGATTGAACCGAACACTGAAGCTTTCTTT. Amino acid sequence: CASSPEIEPNTEAFF.

V is TRBV7-9 and J is TRBJ2-5; TRBD2 agrees at 10 bases. Germline CDR1 is SEHNR and CDR2 is FQNEAQ (reference sequence). Unmatched junction bases numbered 6, after V lost 1 base and J lost 4 bases. The CDR3 runs 16 residues. The CDR3 sequence: CASSLVPSGGTETQYF. The CDR3 bases are TGTGCCAGCAGCTTAGTCCCTAGCGGGGGAACAGAGACCCAGTACTTC.

This clonotype showed up many times. The chain recombines TRBV7-2 with TRBJ2-4, with D possibly TRBD2 on 6 matching bases. Per germline, CDR1 SGHTA and CDR2 FQGNSA. V lost 3 bases, J lost 9 bases, and 9 bases lay in between. CDR3 size: 12 residues. The CDR3 loop reads CASSLQEGIQYF. The CDR3 bases are TGTGCCAGCAGCTTGCAGGAGGGCATTCAGTACTTC.

CDR3 sequence reads: CASSLTPEGNQPQHF. The CDR3 nucleotides are TGTGCCAGCAGCCTGACCCCCGAAGGCAATCAGCCCCAGCATTTT. The rearrangement joins TRBV3-1 to TRBJ1-5; D gene unclear. Trimming left V 4 bases short and J 2 bases short, with 12 bases between. CDR1 is LGHDT and CDR2 is YNNKEL in the germline V gene (reference sequence). The CDR3 length is 15 residues.

The V gene is TRBV7-2, the J gene TRBJ1-1, with 8 bases lining up with TRBD1. Germline CDR1 and CDR2: SGHTA and FQGNSA. Trimming cost V 2 bases and J 5 bases; bases outside gene matches: 4. This CDR3 contains 14 residues. The CDR3 DNA sequence: TGTGCCAGCAGCTTACAGGGGGCGAGTACTGAAGCTTTCTTT. Encoded protein: CASSLQGASTEAFF. The whole variable domain, remainder taken from reference TRBV7-2 and TRBJ1-1, is GAGVSQSPSNKVTEKGKDVELRCDPISGHTALYWYRQSLGQGLEFLIYFQGNSAPDKSGLPSDRFSAERTGGSVSTLTIQRTQQEDSAVYLCASSLQGASTEAFFGQGTRLTVV.

This clonotype was observed a few times. The chain links TRBV20-1 to TRBJ2-7, with 12 bases fitting TRBD2. This CDR3 region has 14 residues. The V gene end was trimmed by 0 bases and the J gene end by 5 bases; junction bases not matched to a gene: 2. Per germline, CDR1 DFQATT and CDR2 SNEGSKA (reference sequence). CDR3 residues: CSARDRLAGDEQYF. CDR3 nucleotide sequence: TGCAGTGCTAGAGATCGACTAGCGGGAGACGAGCAGTACTTC.

This clonotype appeared a few times. The chain carries TRBV24-1 and TRBJ1-1; D perhaps matches TRBD1 (5 bases). Germline CDR1 reads KGHDR; CDR2 reads SFDVKD. The ends were cut back, 6 bases at V and 4 bases at J, with 11 bases in the middle. The CDR3 is made up of 13 amino acids. The CDR3 coding sequence is TGTGCCACCAGTACCTTTGGGGCCACTGAAGCTTTCTTT. Translating gives CATSTFGATEAFF.

This chain uses TRBV7-3 with TRBJ2-1; 7 bases map to TRBD2. CDR1 and CDR2 (germline): SGHTA, FQGTGA. The ends lost 5 bases at V and 1 base at J; junction bases unmatched: 8. CDR3 length equals 16 residues. CDR3 sequence: CASSPTPSGSYNEQFF. The CDR3 DNA is TGTGCCAGCAGCCCCACCCCTAGCGGATCCTACAATGAGCAGTTCTTC.

The table lists this clonotype with a few counts. The V call is TRBV6-1, the J call TRBJ2-3; possibly TRBD1 for D (5 bases). V was clipped by 5 bases and J by 2 bases, with 14 bases between them. The CDR3 is 15 amino acids. The germline V gene encodes CDR1 MNHNS and CDR2 SASEGT. The DNA for the CDR3 is TGTGCCAGCAGTAAACAGGACACTTCCACAGATACGCAGTATTTT. It specifies CASSKQDTSTDTQYF.

This clonotype was recorded at least ten times. The DNA is left out, because the CDR3 cannot be placed on it with certainty; the CDR3 is given as TCRdb lists it. The chain employs TRBV5-1 and TRBJ2-3; TRBD2 is taken as the D call from the table, unchecked against the DNA. Germline-derived CDR1 and CDR2 are SGHRS and YFSETQ. The CDR3 spans 17 amino acids, including both terminal residues. CDR3 protein: CASSTSTSGGATDTQYF.

This clonotype has a handful of counts. V usage is TRBV7-3 and J usage is TRBJ2-1; D might be TRBD1 or TRBD2, each matching 5 bases. V gave up 6 bases and J gave up 2 bases, with 14 bases separating them. Germline V gene sequence: CDR1 SGHTA, CDR2 FQGTGA. This CDR3 region has 15 residues. The CDR3 bases are TGTGCCAGCAGGCCTCCAGGGACCCCCTACAATGAGCAGTTCTTC. Its translation: CASRPPGTPYNEQFF.

This clonotype was seen a handful of times. The CDR3, as DNA: TGTGCCAGCAGTATCCGGACTAGCGGGAGCGAGCAGTACTTC. Its translation is CASSIRTSGSEQYF. This chain joins TRBV6-5 and TRBJ2-7; 13 bases fit TRBD2. The CDR3 sequence is 14 residues long. After removal of 5 bases from V and 6 bases from J, the junction contained 4 bases not matched to a gene. Germline CDR1 MNHEY, CDR2 SVGAGI.

This clonotype was seen at least ten times. This sequence joins TRBV5-1 and TRBJ1-1, with 7 bases matching TRBD1. Trimming at V came to 3 bases and at J to 1 base, leaving 15 bases not matched to a gene. CDR3 length: 18 residues. Looked up from germline, CDR1 is SGHRS and CDR2 is YFSETQ. CDR3 nucleotide sequence: TGCGCCAGCAGCTCCTTGTCCTTTGGGAGGGGGCAGAACACTGAAGCTTTCTTT. Translated: CASSSLSFGRGQNTEAFF.